This T cell receptor beta chain was sequenced during a study of blood T cell repertoires in COVID-19. Study information: T cells, B-cell-depleted T cells, or PBMCs supplied cDNA or gDNA.

In the authors' methods: Amplification of reference gene primers provided the estimated nucleated cell counts. Data came from immunoSEQ multiplex PCR; TCRdb stores just in-frame clones and leaves some out. The V and J calls and the clone size are those of that table, but D and trimming were determined from the DNA. The top ten hold about 1.5% of the sample, which has approximately 150,000 clones, around 90% seen once. Trimming shortened V by 2 bases and J by 1 base, and 11 bases separated the two germline ends. Germline lookup yields CDR1 SNHLY and CDR2 FYNNEI. CDR3 length: 15 amino acids. The TCR originated in a human donor in a cohort sampled during active COVID-19. Material for sequencing was peripheral blood. This sequence joins TRBV2 and TRBJ1-2; possible D gene TRBD1, 6 bases. The CDR3 sequence is CASSEWAGDNYGYTF. The CDR3 nucleotides read TGTGCCAGCAGTGAATGGGCAGGGGATAACTATGGCTACACCTTC.